These 24 T cell receptor beta chains were sequenced from one sample in a study of blood T cell repertoires in COVID-19. This table comes from immunoSEQ multiplex PCR, and its TCRdb copy is limited to in-frame clones, with some not included. In the table there are roughly 250,000 clones, 85% to 90% of which are singletons. Sequencing was done on a sample of PBMCs or T cells enriched from blood (not recorded which). The receptors originated from a man aged 40-50 years who had recovered from COVID-19.

This clone showed up just a few times. This chain links TRBV5-4 with TRBJ2-5, with 12 bases that match TRBD2. V gave up 4 bases and J gave up 6 bases; unmatched junction bases: 19. Germline V lookup: CDR1 SGHNT, CDR2 YYREEE (reference sequence). The CDR3 runs to 19 residues. Written as DNA, the CDR3 is TGTGCCAGCAGCCGTGTGCCTAGCGGGGGGGCCGAGGGATGGAAGACCCAGTACTTC. Amino acids: CASSRVPSGGAEGWKTQYF.

The gene calls are TRBV18 and TRBJ2-7, with 9 bases that match TRBD1. This CDR3 contains 14 residues. Looked up from germline, CDR1 is KGHSH and CDR2 is LQKENI. V lost 2 bases and J lost 5; bases outside the gene matches: 4. The CDR3: CASSPGDRADEQYF. CDR3 in DNA: TGTGCCAGCTCACCAGGGGACAGGGCAGACGAGCAGTACTTC.

The V call is TRBV18, the J call TRBJ2-3, with D possibly TRBD2 on 5 matching bases. The length of the CDR3 is 16 residues. From germline, CDR1 is KGHSH and CDR2 LQKENI. Deletions cut 3 bases from V and 1 base from J, with 14 bases between. The CDR3 loop is CASSPLHSGGTDTQYF. The DNA of the CDR3 is TGTGCCAGCTCACCCCTACACTCCGGGGGCACAGATACGCAGTATTTT.

The chain couples TRBV2 to TRBJ2-7, with a tentative D call TRBD2 (6 bases). In germline, CDR1 is SNHLY, CDR2 FYNNEI. The CDR3 is 15 residues long. Trimming left V 2 bases short and J 5 bases short, with 16 bases between. The CDR3 sequence is CASSEYWGGGDEQYF. For the CDR3, the DNA is TGTGCCAGCAGTGAATATTGGGGCGGAGGGGACGAGCAGTACTTC.

V is TRBV7-6 and J is TRBJ2-2, with D possibly being TRBD2 (5 bases). The CDR3 is 17 amino acids. Germline loops: CDR1 SGHVS, CDR2 FNYEAQ. V lost 5 bases to trimming and J lost 0 bases, with 16 bases between them. CDR3 sequence reads: CASSPRTFQSNTGELFF. The CDR3 DNA reads as TGTGCCAGCAGCCCGAGGACTTTCCAATCGAACACCGGGGAGCTGTTTTTT.

The chain joins TRBV5-1 to TRBJ2-5, with 8 bases aligning to TRBD2. Unmatched junction bases numbered 11, after V lost 0 bases and J lost 13 bases. The CDR3 is made up of 14 amino acids. Germline CDR1 is SGHRS and CDR2 is YFSETQ. DNA of the CDR3: TGCGCCAGCAGCTTGGAAACTAGCGGCGGCGTAGGGTACTTC. It translates to CASSLETSGGVGYF.

The V call is TRBV23-1, the J call TRBJ2-2, with D perhaps matching TRBD2 (7 bases). TRBV23-1 is an ORF, with its function uncertain. The ends were cut back, 2 bases at V and 4 bases at J, with 17 bases in the middle. CDR3 length: 17 amino acids. The CDR3 region has the DNA TGCGCCAGCAGTCAAGCCCGCGGGGGCCTGGCCACCGGGGAGCTGTTTTTT. This codes for CASSQARGGLATGELFF.

V is TRBV18 and J is TRBJ2-5; D is perhaps TRBD2 (6 bases). Per germline, CDR1 KGHSH and CDR2 LQKENI. The CDR3 covers 15 residues. V was cut by 1 base and J by 2 bases, with 11 bases left in between. The CDR3 sequence is CASSPLWGVQETQYF. The CDR3 DNA sequence: TGTGCCAGCTCACCACTGTGGGGGGTACAAGAGACCCAGTACTTC.

V gene TRBV7-9 combines with J gene TRBJ2-2, with 8 bases lining up with TRBD2. Germline V lookup: CDR1 SEHNR, CDR2 FQNEAQ (reference sequence). The CDR3 loop spans 14 amino acids. V shed 8 bases, J shed 2 bases, and the junction held 4 bases outside the gene matches. The CDR3, as DNA: TGTGCCAGCGGGACTAGAACAAACACCGGGGAGCTGTTTTTT. It yields the protein CASGTRTNTGELFF. Variable domain in full (rest from reference TRBV7-9 and TRBJ2-2): DTGVSQNPRHKITKRGQNVTFRCDPISEHNRLYWYRQTLGQGPEFLTYFQNEAQLEKSRLLSDRFSAERPKGSFSTLEIQRTEQGDSAMYLCASGTRTNTGELFFGEGSRLTVL.

V and J are TRBV30 and TRBJ1-1; 7 bases map to TRBD1. The V gene end was trimmed by 0 bases and the J gene end by 5 bases; junction bases not matched to a gene: 6. This CDR3 has 14 residues. Germline CDR1 is GTSNPN and CDR2 is SVGIG (reference sequence). The CDR3 sequence: CAWSVQGKLTEAFF. The CDR3 DNA is TGTGCCTGGAGTGTACAGGGGAAGTTGACTGAAGCTTTCTTT.

The J gene is TRBJ2-1, the V gene TRBV5-1, with D possibly matching TRBD1 (6 bases). The V and J ends lost 7 bases and 0 bases respectively, with 20 bases between them. This CDR3 has 17 amino acids. CDR1 SGHRS and CDR2 YFSETQ come from the germline V gene. CDR3 amino acids: CASRQDDRISSYNEQFF. In DNA, the CDR3 is TGCGCCAGCCGACAGGACGACAGGATTAGCTCCTACAATGAGCAGTTCTTC.

This sequence joins TRBV13 and TRBJ2-7; TRBD1 matches 7 bases. Germline lookup yields CDR1 PRHDT and CDR2 FYEKMQ (reference sequence). The CDR3 is 17 residues long. V lost 5 bases to trimming and J lost 3 bases; unmatched junction nucleotides: 16. The CDR3, as DNA: TGTGCCAGCAGCCCCCCGCCCTTGGACAGGACAGACTACGAGCAGTACTTC. This gives the protein CASSPPPLDRTDYEQYF.

The chain carries TRBV11-3 and TRBJ1-5; 9 positions match TRBD1. The CDR3 sequence is 18 residues long. With 5 bases clipped from V and 7 bases from J, the junction kept 18 bases outside the gene matches. CDR1 SGHNT and CDR2 YENEEA come from the germline V gene. The CDR3 is CASSPISFPGQGCQPQHF. The CDR3, as DNA: TGTGCCAGCAGCCCTATTTCATTTCCGGGACAGGGTTGCCAGCCCCAGCATTTT.

The rearrangement joins TRBV5-4 to TRBJ2-2, with a possible D match to TRBD2 (6 bases). This CDR3 is 16 amino acids long. From germline, CDR1 is SGHNT and CDR2 YYREEE (reference sequence). V lost 4 bases and J 3 bases, leaving 16 bases between the germline ends. CDR3 protein: CASSRGAGSDTGELFF. In DNA, the CDR3 is TGTGCCAGCAGCCGCGGGGCAGGGTCGGACACCGGGGAGCTGTTTTTT.

V gene TRBV19 combines with J gene TRBJ1-2; maybe TRBD1 (6 bases). Between the trimmed V and J ends, which lost 8 bases and 7 bases, there was a span of 14 bases. The CDR3 is 12 residues long. CDR1 and CDR2 from the germline V gene are LNHDA and SQIVND (reference sequence). The CDR3 nucleotides are TGTGCCAGTGGACAGTTGGTAGGTGGCTACACCTTC. This translates into CASGQLVGGYTF.

The rearrangement uses TRBV11-2 and TRBJ1-2; 9 bases are shared with TRBD1. V was clipped by 1 base and J by 4 bases; unmatched bases: 4. The CDR3 is made up of 15 amino acids. Looked up from germline, CDR1 is SGHAT and CDR2 is FQNNGV. This chain's CDR3 is CASSLGPQGAYGYTF. The DNA of the CDR3 is TGTGCCAGCAGCTTAGGACCACAGGGGGCCTATGGCTACACCTTC.

The genes are TRBV28 and TRBJ2-3; D might be TRBD1 (6 bases). V lost 2 bases, J lost 3 bases, and 15 bases lay in between. The CDR3 consists of 16 residues. Germline V gene lookup returns CDR1 MDHEN and CDR2 SYDVKM. DNA for the CDR3: TGTGCCAGCAGTTTAAAGGGGGTAGAGTTAACAGATACGCAGTATTTT. Translating it yields CASSLKGVELTDTQYF.

This clone was seen a few times. The gene calls are TRBV6-6 and TRBJ2-2, with 14 bases that match TRBD2. This CDR3 is 20 amino acids long. Germline V CDR1 and CDR2: MNHNY, SVGAGI (reference sequence). V was pared by 5 bases and J by 1 base, with 12 bases of the junction left unmatched. Here the CDR3 DNA reads TGTGCCAGCAGTCGACCGGGACTAGCGGGAGTTTGGGTGAACACCGGGGAGCTGTTTTTT. Translated, it gives CASSRPGLAGVWVNTGELFF.

Only one count was recorded for this clone. The rearrangement uses TRBV11-3 and TRBJ2-3; D call uncertain. CDR3 length: 16 amino acids. CDR1 and CDR2 (germline): SGHNT, YENEEA. V was pared by 7 bases and J by 0 bases, with 17 bases between. The CDR3 spells CASNERTPASTDTQYF. The CDR3 nucleotides read TGTGCCAGCAACGAGAGAACCCCTGCTAGCACAGATACGCAGTATTTT.

This clone was observed once. J is TRBJ1-1 and V is TRBV14; 7 bases are shared with TRBD1. CDR1 SGHDN and CDR2 FVKESK come from the germline V gene. V was pared by 5 bases and J by 4 bases, with 10 bases of the junction left unmatched. CDR3 size: 15 residues. CDR3 bases: TGTGCCAGCAGCAACCTAAGGGGGCTGAGCACTGAAGCTTTCTTT. Protein product: CASSNLRGLSTEAFF.

The chain recombines TRBV27 with TRBJ2-7; 8 nucleotides line up with TRBD2. J lost 3 bases, V lost 4 bases, and 8 bases had no gene match. There are 15 residues in the CDR3. Germline loops: CDR1 MNHEY, CDR2 SMNVEV (reference sequence). CDR3 protein: CASSSPLAGLYEQYF. The CDR3 DNA follows: TGTGCCAGCAGTTCCCCCTTAGCGGGACTCTACGAGCAGTACTTC.

The V call is TRBV11-3, the J call TRBJ2-7; TRBD2 agrees at 8 bases. This CDR3 is built from 13 residues. Trimming at V came to 5 bases and at J to 3 bases, leaving 3 bases not matched to a gene. Germline CDR1 reads SGHNT; CDR2 reads YENEEA. CDR3: CASSKGLDYEQYF. CDR3 DNA: TGTGCCAGCAGCAAGGGACTAGACTACGAGCAGTACTTC.

The chain uses TRBV12-3 or TRBV12-4 and TRBJ2-1; D not certain. The CDR3 covers 10 residues. With 6 bases removed from V and 6 bases from J, the gap between germline ends came to 3 bases. DNA for the CDR3: TGTGCCAGCAGCAGCAATGAGCAGTTCTTC. Translation: CASSSNEQFF.

This sequence joins TRBV14 and TRBJ2-1; no clear D. The CDR3 length is 13 residues. Germline V gene lookup returns CDR1 SGHDN and CDR2 FVKESK. Trimming took 8 bases from V and 8 from J, leaving 16 bases between them. CDR3 in amino acids: CASEALREDEQFF. In DNA form, the CDR3 reads TGTGCCAGCGAAGCCCTTAGAGAAGATGAGCAGTTCTTC.